Following are 19 T cell receptor beta chains from one sample sequenced in a study of cytomegalovirus exposure and HLA in healthy donors. PCR involved 60 Vbeta and 13 Jbeta primers. TCRdb's table, derived via immunoSEQ multiplex PCR, lists solely in-frame clones and lacks some. The sample has fewer than 200,000 clones, 76% seen once. The sequenced sample consisted of PBMCs. The receptors come from a female donor in good health and CMV-seronegative.

The chain links TRBV30 to TRBJ1-4, with D possibly TRBD1 on 5 matching bases. V shed 3 bases and J shed 0 bases, with 8 bases lying between them. Germline loops: CDR1 GTSNPN, CDR2 SVGIG (reference sequence). The CDR3 spans 14 residues. The DNA of the CDR3 is TGTGCCTGGAGACGACAGACAACTAATGAAAAACTGTTTTTT. It translates to CAWRRQTTNEKLFF.

This chain links TRBV18 with TRBJ2-5; a weak D match, TRBD2 (6 bases). From germline, CDR1 is KGHSH and CDR2 LQKENI. Trimming removed 6 bases from V and 4 bases from J, with 12 bases in between. This CDR3 spans 13 amino acids. The CDR3 bases are TGTGCCAGCTCCCGCGGGGTGGCAGAGACCCAGTACTTC. Encoded protein: CASSRGVAETQYF.

The rearrangement uses TRBV9 and TRBJ2-7; TRBD2 aligns across 7 bases. Germline V gene data show CDR1 as SGDLS and CDR2 as YYNGEE. The CDR3 loop spans 16 amino acids. J gave up 0 bases and V 1 base, and 7 bases lay outside the gene matches. DNA for the CDR3: TGTGCCAGCAGCGTAAGTGCTAGCGGTAGCTCCTACGAGCAGTACTTC. It encodes CASSVSASGSSYEQYF.

The chain has TRBV25-1 and TRBJ2-2, with D possibly TRBD1 on 5 matching bases. V lost 6 bases and J 1 base, leaving 18 bases between the germline ends. CDR1 and CDR2 from the germline V gene are MGHDK and SYGVNS. This CDR3 spans 17 amino acids. CDR3 region: CASRGPQGEWNTGELFF. CDR3 sequence (DNA): TGTGCCAGCAGAGGACCCCAAGGGGAATGGAACACCGGGGAGCTGTTTTTT.

This clone came up once. The CDR3 DNA reads as TGTGCCAGCAGTCATCAGAACTATGGCTACACCTTC. It specifies CASSHQNYGYTF. This chain joins TRBV6-5 and TRBJ1-2; D remains ambiguous. V lost 5 bases to trimming and J lost 2 bases, with 6 bases between them. The CDR3 consists of 12 residues. From germline, CDR1 is MNHEY and CDR2 SVGAGI.

CDR3 residues: CASSLAGRGSYEQYF. Here the CDR3 DNA reads TGTGCCAGCAGCTTAGCGGGAAGGGGCTCCTACGAGCAGTACTTC. The rearrangement uses TRBV5-4 and TRBJ2-7, with 7 bases that match TRBD2. CDR3 length equals 15 residues. V was clipped by 2 bases and J by 0 bases; unmatched bases: 5. Germline V gene sequence: CDR1 SGHNT, CDR2 YYREEE (reference sequence).

J is TRBJ2-7 and V is TRBV6-6; TRBD2 aligns across 9 bases. The CDR3 length is 16 residues. The V gene's germline CDR1 is MNHNY and CDR2 SVGAGI (reference sequence). Losses at the gene ends were 0 bases for V and 4 bases for J; bases not matched to a gene: 7. CDR3 coding DNA: TGTGCCAGCAGTTACTCAGGGGGCGGGAGGGCGTACGAGCAGTACTTC. This codes for CASSYSGGGRAYEQYF.

The rearrangement joins TRBV14 to TRBJ2-1; 8 bases are a match to TRBD1. The CDR3 covers 16 residues. The V gene's germline CDR1 is SGHDN and CDR2 FVKESK. J gave up 5 bases and V 2 bases, and 8 bases lay outside the gene matches. The CDR3 here is CASSQMGQAENNEQFF. The DNA of the CDR3 is TGTGCCAGCAGCCAAATGGGACAGGCGGAGAACAATGAGCAGTTCTTC.

This clone appeared a few times. This chain connects TRBV5-4 to TRBJ1-2, with D tentatively TRBD1 (6 bases). CDR1 and CDR2 from the germline V gene are SGHNT and YYREEE (reference sequence). The CDR3 covers 15 residues. V lost 4 bases, J lost 8 bases, and 21 bases lay in between. The CDR3 sequence is CASSAKANRVYGYTF. The CDR3 DNA is TGTGCCAGCAGCGCAAAGGCAAACAGGGTGTACGGCTACACCTTC.

This clone came up once. The rearrangement links TRBV5-1 to TRBJ2-7; 11 bases map to TRBD2. The V and J ends lost 2 bases and 3 bases, in that order; junction bases with no gene match: 4. CDR3 length: 15 residues. Germline lookup yields CDR1 SGHRS and CDR2 YFSETQ. CDR3 DNA: TGCGCCAGCAGCTTAACTAGCGGGGGAGTCTACGAGCAGTACTTC. Its protein is CASSLTSGGVYEQYF.

The chain is built from TRBV5-1 and TRBJ2-5; tentative D call: TRBD2 (7 bases). Looked up from germline, CDR1 is SGHRS and CDR2 is YFSETQ. The CDR3 sequence is 19 residues long. V was cut by 1 base and J by 1 base, with 23 bases left in between. Written as DNA, the CDR3 is TGCGCCAGCAGCTTGATGGGGGGGGGCCTAATTCGGCTCCAAGAGACCCAGTACTTC. Amino acid sequence: CASSLMGGGLIRLQETQYF.

The chain couples TRBV10-3 to TRBJ2-3; perhaps TRBD2 as D (5 bases). The CDR3 covers 16 residues. Germline loops: CDR1 ENHRY, CDR2 SYGVKD. V lost 2 bases and J lost 1, with 13 bases in between. CDR3 nucleotides: TGTGCCATCAGTGAGGGTTTGTCGGAGGGCACAGATACGCAGTATTTT. Amino acids: CAISEGLSEGTDTQYF.

V and J are TRBV28 and TRBJ1-3; D unclear. The CDR3 runs to 16 residues. Trimming removed 10 bases at V and 1 base at J, with 20 bases between. Germline V gene sequence: CDR1 MDHEN, CDR2 SYDVKM. The chain's CDR3 is CAITNPGRLSGNTIYF. The CDR3 DNA reads as TGTGCCATTACCAACCCGGGTCGACTATCTGGAAACACCATATATTTT.

CDR3 DNA: TGTGCCAGCAGCCCCCCCCAGAGTAGCGGGGAGGTAGATACGCAGTATTTT. Residues: CASSPPQSSGEVDTQYF. V is TRBV13 and J is TRBJ2-3; 8 positions match TRBD2. Germline trimming cut 5 bases from V and 5 bases from J; bases unmatched to any gene: 15. The CDR3 contains 17 residues. CDR1 is PRHDT, CDR2 FYEKMQ, per germline (reference sequence).

Comments on this clone: Mismatch with germline at one junction end may stem from a read error. The chain links TRBV7-3 to TRBJ2-2; D is perhaps TRBD2 (6 bases). The CDR3 consists of 16 residues. CDR1 SGHTA and CDR2 FQGTGA come from the germline V gene. The CDR3 loop is CASSRRAVPNAGELFF. CDR3 nucleotides: TGTGCCAGCAGCCGGAGGGCCGTCCCGAACGCCGGGGAGCTGTTTTTT.

The chain couples TRBV6-6 to TRBJ2-5; a weak D match, TRBD1 (5 bases). The V gene lost 2 bases and the J gene lost 2 bases, with 12 bases spanning the gap. The CDR3 loop spans 15 amino acids. CDR1 and CDR2 from the germline V gene are MNHNY and SVGAGI (reference sequence). The CDR3 bases are TGTGCCAGCAGTTACCCGTCAGGGTTTCAAGAGACCCAGTACTTC. Amino acid sequence: CASSYPSGFQETQYF.

This chain links TRBV4-1 with TRBJ2-3; D gene uncertain. CDR3 size: 15 residues. V lost 3 bases and J lost 0, with 10 bases in between. Germline V gene lookup returns CDR1 MGHRA and CDR2 YSYEKL. Written as DNA, the CDR3 is TGCGCCAGCAGCCAGTCGCGTGCTAGCACAGATACGCAGTATTTT. It yields the protein CASSQSRASTDTQYF.

This clone was recorded only once. The V gene is TRBV5-8, the J gene TRBJ1-2; the D is unclear. Germline CDR1 reads SGHTS; CDR2 reads YDEGEE. V was trimmed by 1 base and J by 2 bases, leaving 9 bases between them. The CDR3 spans 14 residues. The DNA for the CDR3 is TGTGCCAGCAGCTTGTCGGCGCGGAACTATGGCTACACCTTC. Its translation: CASSLSARNYGYTF.

This clone was recorded only once. The V and J genes are TRBV11-2 and TRBJ2-7; TRBD1 matches 12 bases. CDR1 and CDR2 (germline): SGHAT, FQNNGV. V was pared by 3 bases and J by 2 bases, with 2 bases of the junction left unmatched. This CDR3 is 15 amino acids long. CDR3 sequence: CASSFRDRGPYEQYF. The CDR3 DNA follows: TGTGCCAGCAGCTTCCGGGACAGGGGGCCCTACGAGCAGTACTTC.